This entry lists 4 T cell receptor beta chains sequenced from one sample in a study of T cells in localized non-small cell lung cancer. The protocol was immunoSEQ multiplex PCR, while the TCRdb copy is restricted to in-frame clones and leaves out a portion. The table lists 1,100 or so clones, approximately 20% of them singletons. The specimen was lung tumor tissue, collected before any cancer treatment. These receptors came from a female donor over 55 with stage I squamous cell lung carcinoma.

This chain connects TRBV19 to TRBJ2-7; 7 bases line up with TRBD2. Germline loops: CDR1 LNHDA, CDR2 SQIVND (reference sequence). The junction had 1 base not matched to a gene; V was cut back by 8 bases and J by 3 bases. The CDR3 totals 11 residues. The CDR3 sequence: CASGTNYEQYF. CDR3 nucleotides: TGTGCCAGTGGGACTAACTACGAGCAGTACTTC. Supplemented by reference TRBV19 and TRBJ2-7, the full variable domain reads DGGITQSPKYLFRKEGQNVTLSCEQNLNHDAMYWYRQDPGQGLRLIYYSQIVNDFQKGDIAEGYSVSREKKESFPLTVTSAQKNPTAFYLCASGTNYEQYFGPGTRLTVT.

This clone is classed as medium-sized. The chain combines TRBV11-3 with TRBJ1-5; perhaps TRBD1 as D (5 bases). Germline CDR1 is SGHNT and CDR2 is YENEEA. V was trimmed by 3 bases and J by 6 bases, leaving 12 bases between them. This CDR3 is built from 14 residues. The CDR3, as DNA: TGTGCCAGCAGCTTGGGCGCGGGGCTTCAGCCCCAGCATTTT. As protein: CASSLGAGLQPQHF.

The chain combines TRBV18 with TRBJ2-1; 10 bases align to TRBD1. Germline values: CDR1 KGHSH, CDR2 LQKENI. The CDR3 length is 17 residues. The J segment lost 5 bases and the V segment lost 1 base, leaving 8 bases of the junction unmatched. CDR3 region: CASSPLPGQGNHNEQFF. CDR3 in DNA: TGTGCCAGCTCACCACTACCGGGACAGGGGAACCACAATGAGCAGTTCTTC.

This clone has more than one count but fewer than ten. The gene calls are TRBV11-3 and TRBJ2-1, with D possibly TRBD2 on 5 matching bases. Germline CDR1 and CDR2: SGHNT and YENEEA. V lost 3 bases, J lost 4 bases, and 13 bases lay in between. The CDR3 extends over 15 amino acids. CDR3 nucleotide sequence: TGTGCCAGCAGCTTTCTAGCACTCCTTTACAATGAGCAGTTCTTC. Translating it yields CASSFLALLYNEQFF.